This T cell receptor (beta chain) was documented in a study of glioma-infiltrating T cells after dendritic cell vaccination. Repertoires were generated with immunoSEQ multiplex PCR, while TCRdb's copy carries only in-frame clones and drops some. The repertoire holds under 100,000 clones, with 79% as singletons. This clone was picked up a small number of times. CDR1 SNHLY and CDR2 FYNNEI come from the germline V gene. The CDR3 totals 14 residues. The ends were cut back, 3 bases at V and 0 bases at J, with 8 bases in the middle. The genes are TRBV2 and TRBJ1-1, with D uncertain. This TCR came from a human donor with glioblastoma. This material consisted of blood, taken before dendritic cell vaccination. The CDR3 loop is CASSERSMNTEAFF. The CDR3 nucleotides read TGTGCCAGCAGTGAGCGGAGTATGAACACTGAAGCTTTCTTT.